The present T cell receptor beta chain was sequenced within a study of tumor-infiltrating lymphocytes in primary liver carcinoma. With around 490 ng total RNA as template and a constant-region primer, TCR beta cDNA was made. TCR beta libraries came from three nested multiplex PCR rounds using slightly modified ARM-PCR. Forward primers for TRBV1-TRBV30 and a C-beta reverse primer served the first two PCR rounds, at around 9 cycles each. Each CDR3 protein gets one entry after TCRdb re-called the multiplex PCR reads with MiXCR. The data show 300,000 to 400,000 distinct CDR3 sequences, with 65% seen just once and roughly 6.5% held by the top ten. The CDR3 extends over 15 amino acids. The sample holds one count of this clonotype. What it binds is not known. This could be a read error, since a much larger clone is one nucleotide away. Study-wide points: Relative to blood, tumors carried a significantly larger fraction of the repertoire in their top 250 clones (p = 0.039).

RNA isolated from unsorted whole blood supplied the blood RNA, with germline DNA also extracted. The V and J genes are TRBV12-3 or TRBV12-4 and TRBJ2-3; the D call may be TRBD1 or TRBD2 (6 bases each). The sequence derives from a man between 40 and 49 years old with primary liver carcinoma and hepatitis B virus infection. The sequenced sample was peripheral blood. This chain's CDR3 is CSSSFGGRGGDTQYF. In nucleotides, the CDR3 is TGTTCCAGCAGTTTCGGTGGCAGGGGAGGAGATACGCAGTATTTT.